One sample yielded the 26 T cell receptor beta chains listed below, sequenced in a study of cytomegalovirus exposure and HLA in healthy donors. Use of 60 Vbeta and 13 Jbeta primers characterized the PCR. Clones were sequenced by immunoSEQ multiplex PCR, and TCRdb holds only the in-frame ones, with some missing. The table records about 120,000 clones, roughly four fifths of them present only once. Sequenced material: PBMCs. Source of these receptors: a woman between 18 and 29 years old in good health and CMV-seronegative.

This rearrangement joins TRBV7-6 to TRBJ1-4, with 8 nucleotides matching TRBD1. Trimming removed 1 base from V and 3 bases from J; junction bases left unmatched: 7. CDR1 is SGHVS and CDR2 is FNYEAQ in the germline V gene. CDR3 length: 17 residues. CDR3 amino acids: CASSLGGQVTSNEKLFF. The CDR3 nucleotides read TGTGCCAGCAGCTTAGGGGGACAGGTTACTTCTAATGAAAAACTGTTTTTT.

CDR3 nucleotide sequence: TGTGCCACTCAGAGTTCCGGGACAGGGAGTCAGCCCCAGCATTTT. This gives the protein CATQSSGTGSQPQHF. The chain combines TRBV19 with TRBJ1-5, with TRBD1 identical over 9 bases. Trimming took 10 bases from V and 6 from J; bases not matched to a gene: 13. The CDR3 is 15 residues long. Germline V gives CDR1 LNHDA, CDR2 SQIVND (reference sequence).

This clone was detected a few times. The chain links TRBV7-9 to TRBJ1-2, with D perhaps matching TRBD1 (5 bases). The germline CDR1 and CDR2 sequences are SEHNR and FQNEAQ (reference sequence). Trimming took 5 bases from V and 14 from J, leaving 21 bases between them. The CDR3 is made up of 13 amino acids. This CDR3 reads CASSPLGPQGPTF. As DNA, the CDR3 is TGTGCCAGCAGCCCCCTAGGCCCTCAGGGTCCGACCTTC.

V and J are TRBV5-6 and TRBJ1-1, with D hard to call. Per germline, CDR1 SGHDT and CDR2 YYEEEE. CDR3 size: 11 residues. V gave up 7 bases and J gave up 5 bases, with 9 bases separating them. CDR3 sequence: CASPGGTEAFF. The CDR3 region has the DNA TGTGCCAGCCCCGGAGGGACTGAAGCTTTCTTT.

The rearrangement joins TRBV5-1 to TRBJ1-1, with D unresolved. The ends were cut back, 1 base at V and 1 base at J, with 8 bases in the middle. Germline assignment: CDR1 SGHRS and CDR2 YFSETQ. The CDR3 contains 14 residues. The CDR3 region is CASSLRSGNTEAFF. The CDR3 DNA is TGCGCCAGCAGCTTGCGTTCGGGGAACACTGAAGCTTTCTTT.

This clone was counted once. This chain links TRBV18 with TRBJ1-2, with D possibly matching TRBD1 (6 bases). This CDR3 is built from 14 residues. Per the germline V gene, CDR1 is KGHSH and CDR2 is LQKENI. The V and J ends lost 6 bases and 3 bases respectively, with 14 bases between them. CDR3 DNA sequence: TGTGCCAGCTCCCCCACAGGACAGCACTATGGCTACACCTTC. Residues: CASSPTGQHYGYTF. Filled out from reference TRBV18 and TRBJ1-2, the complete variable domain reads NAGVMQNPRHLVRRRGQEARLRCSPMKGHSHVYWYRQLPEEGLKFMVYLQKENIIDESGMPKERFSAEFPKEGPSILRIQQVVRGDSAAYFCASSPTGQHYGYTFGSGTRLTVV.

The chain employs TRBV7-3 and TRBJ2-7; 11 positions agree with TRBD2. Germline V gene sequence: CDR1 SGHTA, CDR2 FQGTGA. V lost 5 bases to trimming and J lost 3 bases; unmatched junction nucleotides: 6. The CDR3 totals 15 residues. The CDR3 spells CASSPFSGGGYEQYF. CDR3 sequence (DNA): TGTGCCAGCAGCCCCTTTAGCGGGGGGGGCTACGAGCAGTACTTC.

The V gene is TRBV28, the J gene TRBJ2-5; D is possibly TRBD2 (6 bases). The CDR3 consists of 17 residues. Trimming left V 3 bases short and J 5 bases short, with 22 bases between. CDR1 is MDHEN, CDR2 SYDVKM, per germline. In DNA, the CDR3 is TGTGCCAGCAGTTTGTCGGCGGGGAGAGGTGCTAGGGAGACCCAGTACTTC. It codes for CASSLSAGRGARETQYF.

The chain uses TRBV29-1 and TRBJ1-1; 7 bases match TRBD1. Germline CDR1 reads SQVTM; CDR2 reads ANQGSEA. There are 15 residues in the CDR3. With 1 base clipped from V and 4 bases from J, the junction kept 9 bases outside the gene matches. CDR3: CSVEAARGVVTEAFF. CDR3 nucleotides: TGCAGCGTTGAAGCAGCCAGGGGGGTCGTCACTGAAGCTTTCTTT. Combining the CDR3 with reference TRBV29-1 and TRBJ1-1 gives the whole variable domain SAVISQKPSRDICQRGTSLTIQCQVDSQVTMMFWYRQQPGQSLTLIATANQGSEATYESGFVIDKFPISRPNLTFSTLTVSNMSPEDSSIYLCSVEAARGVVTEAFFGQGTRLTVV.

The chain carries TRBV23-1 and TRBJ2-5; TRBD1 might be the D (6 bases). TRBV23-1 counts as an open reading frame of uncertain function. The CDR3 runs to 16 residues. With 0 bases removed from V and 0 bases from J, the gap between germline ends came to 11 bases. CDR3 protein: CASSQSPGVYQETQYF. The CDR3 DNA reads TGCGCCAGCAGTCAATCCCCAGGGGTGTACCAAGAGACCCAGTACTTC.

The genes are TRBV5-6 and TRBJ1-1; D gene uncertain. This CDR3 has 13 amino acids. Germline CDR1 SGHDT, CDR2 YYEEEE. The V and J ends lost 2 bases and 6 bases respectively, with 11 bases between them. CDR3 sequence reads: CASSLDTRPEAFF. As DNA, the CDR3 is TGTGCCAGCAGCTTAGACACCCGTCCTGAAGCTTTCTTT.

This chain uses TRBV5-1 with TRBJ2-3; possible D gene TRBD1, 6 bases. Germline V CDR1 and CDR2: SGHRS, YFSETQ. The CDR3 consists of 14 residues. Trimming stripped 0 bases from V and 3 bases from J, with 8 bases between. This chain's CDR3 is CASSLVRGTDTQYF. As DNA, the CDR3 is TGCGCCAGCAGCTTGGTGAGGGGGACAGATACGCAGTATTTT.

This chain connects TRBV7-3 to TRBJ1-2; 7 nucleotides agree with TRBD1. The V segment lost 6 bases and the J segment 8 bases; nucleotides outside the gene matches: 9. This CDR3 is 13 amino acids long. Germline V gene data show CDR1 as SGHTA and CDR2 as FQGTGA. DNA of the CDR3: TGTGCCAGCAGTTCCGAGGGGGCGGAAGGCTACACCTTC. Its protein product is CASSSEGAEGYTF.

The chain is built from TRBV27 and TRBJ2-1, with 8 bases identical to TRBD2. Unmatched junction bases numbered 4, after V lost 1 base and J lost 5 bases. This CDR3 is 15 amino acids long. Germline CDR1 MNHEY, CDR2 SMNVEV (reference sequence). The CDR3 DNA is TGTGCCAGCAGTTTATTAGCGGGGAAAGACAATGAGCAGTTCTTC. Translated: CASSLLAGKDNEQFF.

The chain couples TRBV7-8 to TRBJ1-5; 7 positions match TRBD1. The CDR3 runs to 14 residues. The germline CDR1 and CDR2 sequences are SGHVS and FQNEAQ. V dropped 5 bases and J dropped 1; count of bases not matched to a gene: 2. The chain's CDR3 is CASSRDSSNQPQHF. The DNA for the CDR3 is TGTGCCAGCAGCCGGGACAGCAGCAATCAGCCCCAGCATTTT.

This chain uses TRBV5-1 with TRBJ1-1, with TRBD1 as a possible D gene (5 bases). V lost 3 bases and J lost 5, with 17 bases in between. Looked up from germline, CDR1 is SGHRS and CDR2 is YFSETQ. The CDR3 has 15 amino acids. This CDR3 reads CASSWMTDAGTEAFF. The CDR3 DNA reads as TGCGCCAGCAGCTGGATGACAGATGCCGGGACTGAAGCTTTCTTT.

This chain links TRBV19 with TRBJ2-3; 8 nucleotides line up with TRBD2. Per germline, CDR1 LNHDA and CDR2 SQIVND (reference sequence). V dropped 0 bases and J dropped 0; count of bases not matched to a gene: 2. CDR3 length: 16 residues. The CDR3 protein is CASSIESGGSTDTQYF. For the CDR3, the DNA is TGTGCCAGTAGTATAGAGAGCGGGGGAAGCACAGATACGCAGTATTTT.

This chain joins TRBV4-1 and TRBJ2-7, with TRBD1 as a possible D gene (6 bases). Per the germline V gene, CDR1 is MGHRA and CDR2 is YSYEKL. The V end lost 0 bases, the J end lost 0 bases, and 15 bases lay between the germline ends. This CDR3 contains 17 residues. CDR3 region: CASSQDGSRGSSYEQYF. CDR3 nucleotides: TGCGCCAGCAGCCAAGATGGATCGAGGGGGAGCTCCTACGAGCAGTACTTC.

V and J are TRBV9 and TRBJ1-3, with 9 bases identical to TRBD1. This CDR3 has 15 amino acids. V lost 2 bases, J lost 4 bases, and 4 bases stayed unmatched. Germline V gene sequence: CDR1 SGDLS, CDR2 YYNGEE. CDR3 amino acids: CASSVGTGIGNTIYF. CDR3 in DNA: TGTGCCAGCAGCGTGGGGACAGGGATCGGAAACACCATATATTTT.

This rearrangement joins TRBV5-4 to TRBJ2-1; 13 nucleotides agree with TRBD2. The CDR3 is 15 residues long. The germline gives CDR1 SGHNT, CDR2 YYREEE (reference sequence). The trim removed 0 bases at V and 7 bases at J, leaving 1 base unmatched. The DNA for the CDR3 is TGTGCCAGCAGCTTGGGACTAGCGGGAGGTAATGAGCAGTTCTTC. Protein sequence: CASSLGLAGGNEQFF.

The chain carries TRBV19 and TRBJ1-2; D may be TRBD1 (5 bases). CDR1 is LNHDA and CDR2 is SQIVND in the germline V gene (reference sequence). CDR3 length: 11 residues. V lost 6 bases and J 8 bases, leaving 10 bases between the germline ends. The CDR3 DNA reads TGTGCCAGTAGGGACACAGGCGGCTACACCTTC. Its protein product is CASRDTGGYTF. The full variable domain, with the rest looked up from reference TRBV19 and TRBJ1-2, is DGGITQSPKYLFRKEGQNVTLSCEQNLNHDAMYWYRQDPGQGLRLIYYSQIVNDFQKGDIAEGYSVSREKKESFPLTVTSAQKNPTAFYLCASRDTGGYTFGSGTRLTVV.

As DNA, the CDR3 is TGTGCCAGCAGCTCGGACGGAGGGAAGTACTTC. It yields the protein CASSSDGGKYF. The chain uses TRBV5-5 and TRBJ2-7; weak D call: TRBD2 (6 bases). This CDR3 is built from 11 residues. Germline V CDR1 and CDR2: SGHKS, YYEKEE (reference sequence). The V end lost 3 bases, the J end lost 11 bases, and 12 bases lay between the germline ends.

The gene calls are TRBV5-4 and TRBJ2-7; a weak D match, TRBD1 (5 bases). There are 14 residues in the CDR3. CDR1 is SGHNT, CDR2 YYREEE, per germline (reference sequence). Trimming took 4 bases from V and 2 from J, leaving 13 bases between them. Here the CDR3 reads CASSIDSTAYEQYF. Written as DNA, the CDR3 is TGTGCCAGCAGCATCGACAGCACCGCCTACGAGCAGTACTTC.

V gene TRBV4-1 combines with J gene TRBJ1-2; tentative D call: TRBD1 (5 bases). V was pared by 4 bases and J by 4 bases, with 19 bases between. CDR1 MGHRA and CDR2 YSYEKL come from the germline V gene. The CDR3 extends over 16 amino acids. CDR3 residues: CASSPGMAGNLYGYTF. CDR3 in DNA: TGCGCCAGCAGCCCAGGTATGGCAGGGAACCTCTATGGCTACACCTTC.

V gene TRBV4-2 combines with J gene TRBJ1-2, with D unclear. V was clipped by 0 bases and J by 5 bases, with 7 bases between them. The germline gives CDR1 LGHNA, CDR2 YNFKEQ. The CDR3 has 13 residues. The CDR3 region is CASSQEYGYGYTF. CDR3 sequence (DNA): TGTGCCAGCAGCCAAGAATACGGTTATGGCTACACCTTC.

The CDR3 DNA reads as TGCGCCAGCAGCCCTACAGGGACGGCAAACACCATATATTTT. This encodes CASSPTGTANTIYF. The V call is TRBV5-1, the J call TRBJ1-3; possible D gene TRBD1, 6 bases. Trimming took 4 bases from V and 6 from J, leaving 14 bases between them. Germline lookup yields CDR1 SGHRS and CDR2 YFSETQ. The CDR3 has 14 amino acids.